What follows are 16 T cell receptor beta chains derived from one specimen sequenced in a study of early T cells in non-severe SARS-CoV-2 infection. TCRdb ran MiXCR on the 5' RACE reads and lists one entry per CDR3 protein. Here the sample spans 97,000 or so distinct CDR3 sequences, approximately 9.9% being singletons. The sample consisted of whole blood, taken at baseline. The source of these receptors is an adult who was a healthcare worker with PCR-confirmed SARS-CoV-2 infection or an uninfected control (not recorded which).

This clonotype came up a few times. This chain joins TRBV6-1 and TRBJ1-1; D call uncertain. With 2 bases removed from V and 7 bases from J, the gap between germline ends came to 11 bases. This CDR3 comprises 13 residues. Germline assignment: CDR1 MNHNS and CDR2 SASEGT. This CDR3 reads CASSELHGFEAFF. As DNA, the CDR3 is TGTGCCAGCAGTGAACTACACGGGTTTGAAGCTTTCTTT.

This clonotype was seen only a few times. The chain joins TRBV20-1 to TRBJ2-3; 7 bases align to TRBD1. Germline V gene lookup returns CDR1 DFQATT and CDR2 SNEGSKA (reference sequence). The CDR3 runs 16 residues. The trim removed 6 bases at V and 2 bases at J, leaving 14 bases unmatched. This CDR3 is CSAHGGRGKDTDTQYF. The CDR3 DNA reads TGCAGTGCCCACGGAGGCAGGGGGAAAGACACAGATACGCAGTATTTT.

This clonotype appeared a few times. The chain is built from TRBV10-3 and TRBJ1-1; D not certain. Germline assignment: CDR1 ENHRY and CDR2 SYGVKD. This CDR3 spans 12 amino acids. The V gene lost 2 bases and the J gene lost 5 bases, with 6 bases spanning the gap. This CDR3 reads CAISELSTEAFF. The CDR3 DNA sequence: TGTGCCATCAGTGAGCTCTCAACTGAAGCTTTCTTT.

The rearrangement uses TRBV30 and TRBJ2-7; the match to TRBD2 covers 7 bases. CDR3 length: 12 residues. Germline CDR1 is GTSNPN and CDR2 is SVGIG (reference sequence). V was pared by 5 bases and J by 6 bases, with 7 bases of the junction left unmatched. The CDR3 nucleotides are TGTGCCTGGGGAGGACTAGTAGTCGAGCAGTACTTC. Its protein product is CAWGGLVVEQYF.

V usage is TRBV20-1 and J usage is TRBJ2-1, with D perhaps matching TRBD2 (6 bases). Trimming pared 1 base from V and 3 bases from J, leaving 10 bases between. This CDR3 has 14 amino acids. CDR1 is DFQATT, CDR2 SNEGSKA, per germline (reference sequence). The CDR3 DNA reads TGCAGTGCTAGAGTTAAGGACTACTACAATGAGCAGTTCTTC. Protein sequence: CSARVKDYYNEQFF.

This clonotype has more than one count but fewer than ten. V is TRBV3-1 and J is TRBJ2-1; D uncertain. CDR3 length equals 16 residues. Per the germline V gene, CDR1 is LGHDT and CDR2 is YNNKEL (reference sequence). Deletions cut 0 bases from V and 4 bases from J, with 13 bases between. The CDR3 spells CASSQETSIRYNEQFF. The DNA of the CDR3 is TGTGCCAGCAGCCAAGAAACCTCTATCCGATACAATGAGCAGTTCTTC.

This clonotype was counted many times. This rearrangement joins TRBV5-8 to TRBJ2-5; D is unresolved. The CDR3 spans 14 residues. The germline gives CDR1 SGHTS, CDR2 YDEGEE. Trimming took 1 base from V and 0 from J, leaving 7 bases between them. The CDR3 protein is CASSLTAYQETQYF. CDR3 coding DNA: TGTGCCAGCAGCTTGACAGCGTACCAAGAGACCCAGTACTTC.

The chain combines TRBV7-2 with TRBJ2-1; D may be TRBD2 (7 bases). CDR1 SGHTA and CDR2 FQGNSA come from the germline V gene. The CDR3 length is 18 residues. The V and J ends lost 4 bases and 3 bases respectively, with 22 bases between them. The CDR3: CASSSYYLAGASYNEQFF. DNA for the CDR3: TGTGCCAGCAGCTCCTACTACCTGGCGGGGGCAAGCTACAATGAGCAGTTCTTC.

The J gene is TRBJ2-3, the V gene TRBV10-3; the match to TRBD1 covers 8 bases. V lost 11 bases, J lost 1 base, and 5 bases stayed unmatched. This CDR3 has 13 amino acids. Germline V gives CDR1 ENHRY, CDR2 SYGVKD. The CDR3 coding sequence is TGTGCCGTCCAGGGGGCTCGCACAGATACGCAGTATTTT. As protein: CAVQGARTDTQYF.

This clonotype was seen many times. CDR3 residues: CASSDGPHNEQFF. In nucleotides, the CDR3 is TGTGCCAGCAGCGACGGGCCGCACAATGAGCAGTTCTTC. The rearrangement links TRBV5-5 to TRBJ2-1; D call uncertain. The CDR3 is made up of 13 amino acids. V lost 4 bases and J 5 bases, leaving 10 bases between the germline ends. CDR1 is SGHKS and CDR2 is YYEKEE in the germline V gene (reference sequence).

This clonotype showed up just a few times. V and J are TRBV7-9 and TRBJ2-1; the D is unclear. CDR1 and CDR2 (germline): SEHNR, FQNEAQ (reference sequence). Between the trimmed V and J ends, which lost 6 bases and 2 bases, there was a span of 11 bases. This CDR3 comprises 14 residues. The CDR3 here is CASSAATAYNEQFF. CDR3 in DNA: TGTGCCAGCAGTGCAGCGACTGCCTACAATGAGCAGTTCTTC. The full variable domain, rest sourced from reference TRBV7-9 and TRBJ2-1, is DTGVSQNPRHKITKRGQNVTFRCDPISEHNRLYWYRQTLGQGPEFLTYFQNEAQLEKSRLLSDRFSAERPKGSFSTLEIQRTEQGDSAMYLCASSAATAYNEQFFGPGTRLTVL.

This clonotype showed up just a few times. This chain uses TRBV23-1 with TRBJ1-4; D is perhaps TRBD1 (6 bases). TRBV23-1 is designated an ORF whose function remains uncertain. Trimming pared 2 bases from V and 8 bases from J, leaving 18 bases between. The CDR3 contains 16 residues. CDR3 nucleotide sequence: TGCGCCAGCAGTCAACGAGGCGCAGGGGCGAGAGAAAAACTGTTTTTT. Its protein product is CASSQRGAGAREKLFF.

This sequence joins TRBV5-4 and TRBJ1-6; D is uncertain. V gave up 0 bases and J gave up 8 bases, with 6 bases separating them. Looked up from germline, CDR1 is SGHNT and CDR2 is YYREEE (reference sequence). This CDR3 contains 13 residues. CDR3 nucleotides: TGTGCCAGCAGCTTGGATCGAGATTCACCCCTCCACTTT. This translates into CASSLDRDSPLHF. Drawing the rest from reference TRBV5-4 and TRBJ1-6, the complete variable domain is ETGVTQSPTHLIKTRGQQVTLRCSSQSGHNTVSWYQQALGQGPQFIFQYYREEENGRGNFPPRFSGLQFPNYSSELNVNALELDDSALYLCASSLDRDSPLHFGNGTRLTVT.

This sequence joins TRBV10-3 and TRBJ2-7; D is unresolved. Trimming pared 3 bases from V and 5 bases from J, leaving 11 bases between. Germline V gives CDR1 ENHRY, CDR2 SYGVKD. CDR3 length: 13 residues. The CDR3 spells CAISDPGGDEQYF. The CDR3 DNA sequence: TGTGCCATCAGTGACCCCGGCGGAGACGAGCAGTACTTC.

This clonotype was detected a few times. This chain links TRBV5-8 with TRBJ1-5; unclear D gene. The CDR3 is 16 residues long. V was trimmed by 2 bases and J by 4 bases, leaving 16 bases between them. Per the germline V gene, CDR1 is SGHTS and CDR2 is YDEGEE. The CDR3 sequence is CASSLGSARANQPQHF. The CDR3 DNA follows: TGTGCCAGCAGCTTAGGTTCGGCCCGTGCTAATCAGCCCCAGCATTTT.

The chain joins TRBV4-1 to TRBJ2-1; possible D gene TRBD2, 5 bases. Trimming shortened V by 1 base and J by 9 bases, and 16 bases separated the two germline ends. Germline CDR1 is MGHRA and CDR2 is YSYEKL. The CDR3 has 15 residues. The CDR3 sequence is CASSQATRGLPEQFF. CDR3 nucleotides: TGCGCCAGCAGCCAAGCCACCCGGGGTCTACCTGAGCAGTTCTTC.